This T cell receptor beta chain emerged from a study of cytomegalovirus exposure and HLA in healthy donors. As for the study in general: As an earlier analysis found, about 190 million T cells yielded around 110 million unique TCR beta sequences. Whole-study findings and limits: In an earlier analysis, productive rearrangement rates for most beta V segments clustered near 87% or 30%. In a later analysis, HLA-associated TCR beta chains were more clonally expanded than equally common others.

A multiplex PCR was run with 60 Vbeta primers and 13 Jbeta primers. The table came from immunoSEQ multiplex PCR; TCRdb's copy has only in-frame clones and leaves some out. There are some 170,000 clones in the sample; approximately 85% occur only once, and more than 0.75% lies in the top ten. The CDR3 sequence is 14 residues long. The germline gives CDR1 SGHNT, CDR2 YYREEE (reference sequence). With V trimmed by 0 bases and J by 5 bases, 1 base remained unmatched. As to this clone: The antigen is undetermined.

This sequence joins TRBV5-4 and TRBJ1-2, with 10 positions matching TRBD1. The clonotype originates from a girl aged 2 to 9 in good health and CMV-seropositive. Specimen: PBMCs. The CDR3 spells CASSLGDRGYGYTF. The CDR3 bases are TGTGCCAGCAGCTTGGGGGACAGGGGATATGGCTACACCTTC.